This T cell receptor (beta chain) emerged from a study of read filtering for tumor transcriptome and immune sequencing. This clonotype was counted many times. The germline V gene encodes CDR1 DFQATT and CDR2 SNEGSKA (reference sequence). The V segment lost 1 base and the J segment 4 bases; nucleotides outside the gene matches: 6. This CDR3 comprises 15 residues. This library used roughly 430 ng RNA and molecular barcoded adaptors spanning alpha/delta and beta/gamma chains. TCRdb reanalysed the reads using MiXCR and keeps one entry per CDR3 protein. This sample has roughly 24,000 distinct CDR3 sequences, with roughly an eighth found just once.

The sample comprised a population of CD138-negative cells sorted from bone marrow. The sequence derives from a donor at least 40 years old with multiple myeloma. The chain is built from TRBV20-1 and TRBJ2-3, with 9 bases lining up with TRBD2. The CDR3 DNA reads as TGCAGTGCTAGAGTTGCGGGAGGGGCCCCAGATACGCAGTATTTT. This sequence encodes CSARVAGGAPDTQYF.